The 8 T cell receptor beta chains reported below all come from one sample, sequenced in a study of response to subunit inactivated influenza vaccine. TCRdb processed the RT-PCR reads anew with MiXCR; each CDR3 protein has one entry. This table holds fewer than 600,000 distinct CDR3 sequences, approximately 7.7% found once. This specimen consisted of PBMCs from blood, obtained less than 30 months after vaccination. The receptors shown here come from a man aged 45 to 75 who received an inactivated influenza vaccine.

This clonotype was seen only a few times. CDR3 in amino acids: CASSEGSAEAFF. CDR3 in DNA: TGCGCCAGCAGCGAGGGCTCGGCTGAAGCTTTCTTT. This sequence joins TRBV5-1 and TRBJ1-1; D is undetermined. Deletions cut 4 bases from V and 6 bases from J, with 10 bases between. The CDR3 is 12 residues long. Germline CDR1 and CDR2: SGHRS and YFSETQ.

This clonotype appeared a few times. This chain links TRBV7-9 with TRBJ2-1; 7 nucleotides align to TRBD1. The CDR3 extends over 15 amino acids. Trimming at V came to 4 bases and at J to 2 bases, leaving 5 bases not matched to a gene. Germline V CDR1 and CDR2: SEHNR, FQNEAQ (reference sequence). CDR3 residues: CASSYDRATYNEQFF. The CDR3 bases are TGTGCCAGCAGCTACGACAGGGCCACCTACAATGAGCAGTTCTTC.

J is TRBJ2-7 and V is TRBV5-1; 9 positions match TRBD2. There are 14 residues in the CDR3. Looked up from germline, CDR1 is SGHRS and CDR2 is YFSETQ. Trimming removed 3 bases from V and 2 bases from J; junction bases left unmatched: 3. CDR3 DNA: TGCGCCAGCAGCTGGACTAGCGCTGCCTACGAGCAGTACTTC. Translating gives CASSWTSAAYEQYF.

The sample holds many counts of this clonotype. This chain links TRBV12-3 or TRBV12-4 with TRBJ2-1, with 10 positions matching TRBD1. V was clipped by 5 bases and J by 3 bases; unmatched bases: 7. The CDR3 is 16 amino acids. The CDR3 DNA reads as TGTGCCAGCAGTATTTCGACAGGGGGCTTCTACAATGAGCAGTTCTTC. It specifies CASSISTGGFYNEQFF.

V gene TRBV11-2 combines with J gene TRBJ2-3; 7 bases line up with TRBD1. The germline gives CDR1 SGHAT, CDR2 FQNNGV. The CDR3 sequence is 17 residues long. Trimming cost V 5 bases and J 0 bases; bases outside gene matches: 11. The DNA of the CDR3 is TGTGCCAGCAGCAAAAGGGGGCAGAAATTTAGCACAGATACGCAGTATTTT. It translates to CASSKRGQKFSTDTQYF.

Ten or more counts support this clonotype. This rearrangement joins TRBV7-6 to TRBJ1-6; a weak D match, TRBD1 (6 bases). This CDR3 is 16 amino acids long. Germline assignment: CDR1 SGHVS and CDR2 FNYEAQ. Trimming removed 5 bases from V and 0 bases from J, with 11 bases in between. CDR3 protein: CASSPDSGSYNSPLHF. DNA for the CDR3: TGTGCCAGCAGCCCGGACAGCGGCTCCTATAATTCACCCCTCCACTTT. Complete variable domain (other parts from reference TRBV7-6 and TRBJ1-6): GAGVSQSPRYKVTKRGQDVALRCDPISGHVSLYWYRQALGQGPEFLTYFNYEAQQDKSGLPNDRFSAERPEGSISTLTIQRTEQRDSAMYRCASSPDSGSYNSPLHFGNGTRLTVT.

The CDR3 DNA sequence: TGCGCCAGCAGCCCGGGGGGGACAGGGGAAGAGACCCAGTACTTC. Translating it yields CASSPGGTGEETQYF. The chain links TRBV5-1 to TRBJ2-5; 10 bases line up with TRBD1. Per germline, CDR1 SGHRS and CDR2 YFSETQ. The V and J ends lost 4 bases and 3 bases, in that order; junction bases with no gene match: 6. The CDR3 contains 15 residues.

This clonotype was seen many times. The chain links TRBV5-6 to TRBJ2-1; tentatively, D is TRBD2 (6 bases). This CDR3 comprises 12 residues. V lost 4 bases and J 13 bases, leaving 15 bases between the germline ends. CDR1 is SGHDT and CDR2 is YYEEEE in the germline V gene. The CDR3, as DNA: TGTGCCAGCAGCGTGCGTACTAGCAGCCAGTTCTTC. Translation: CASSVRTSSQFF.